This T cell receptor beta chain was sequenced in a study of T cells in Graves' hyperthyroidism and ophthalmopathy. This clonotype was counted at least ten times. The CDR3 regions of TCR beta were amplified from RNA transcripts. First-round RT-PCR of the TCR CDR3 relied on the HTBI primer set. TCRdb re-analysed the multiplex PCR reads in MiXCR, keeping a single row per CDR3 protein. Of roughly 380,000 distinct CDR3 sequences detected, under 20% appear once; the ten largest clones hold about 3.7%. The CDR3 length is 17 residues. Deletions cut 0 bases from V and 4 bases from J, with 19 bases between. The TCR was taken from a woman aged 18-35 years with Graves' hyperthyroidism. The chain combines TRBV6-7 with TRBJ2-7; D unresolved. TRBV6-7 is identified as an open reading frame with a role that is uncertain. The sequenced sample was blood. CDR3 nucleotide sequence: TGTGCCAGCAGTTACTCAACAAGGGTGATCTTCGGGTACGAGCAGTACTTC. Amino acids: CASSYSTRVIFGYEQYF.